This TCR beta chain is from a study of shared clonotypes between healthy human individuals. The CDR3 loop spans 12 amino acids. The germline V gene encodes CDR1 LNHNV and CDR2 YYDKDF (reference sequence). V was trimmed by 0 bases and J by 6 bases, leaving 3 bases between them. Several immunoSEQ plates held equal portions of the genomic DNA taken from each subset. The repertoire was sequenced with immunoSEQ multiplex PCR; TCRdb's copy has only in-frame clones and lacks some. Here the sample spans approximately 2.5 million clones, just over 90% being singletons. This rearrangement joins TRBV15 to TRBJ2-1; D remains ambiguous. The sample was naive CD4+ T cells sorted from blood. The subset is: CD45RA+ positively selected. The receptor's source is a man aged 18 to 30 in good health. CDR3: CATSRDVNEQFF. In DNA form, the CDR3 reads TGTGCCACCAGCAGAGATGTCAATGAGCAGTTCTTC. Using reference TRBV15 and TRBJ2-1 for the parts outside the CDR3, the full variable domain is DAMVIQNPRYQVTQFGKPVTLSCSQTLNHNVMYWYQQKSSQAPKLLFHYYDKDFNNEADTPDNFQSRRPNTSFCFLDIRSPGLGDTAMYLCATSRDVNEQFFGPGTRLTVL.